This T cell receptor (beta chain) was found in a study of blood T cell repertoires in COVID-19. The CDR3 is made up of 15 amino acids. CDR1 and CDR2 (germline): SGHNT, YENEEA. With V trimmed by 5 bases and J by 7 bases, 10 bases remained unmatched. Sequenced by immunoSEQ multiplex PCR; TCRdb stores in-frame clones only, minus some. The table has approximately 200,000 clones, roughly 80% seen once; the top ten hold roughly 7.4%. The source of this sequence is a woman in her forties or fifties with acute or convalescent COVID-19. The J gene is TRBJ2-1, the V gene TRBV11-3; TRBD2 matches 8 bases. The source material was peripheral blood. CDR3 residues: CASSPGRANTNEQFF. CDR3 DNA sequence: TGTGCCAGCAGCCCCGGGAGGGCCAATACGAATGAGCAGTTCTTC.